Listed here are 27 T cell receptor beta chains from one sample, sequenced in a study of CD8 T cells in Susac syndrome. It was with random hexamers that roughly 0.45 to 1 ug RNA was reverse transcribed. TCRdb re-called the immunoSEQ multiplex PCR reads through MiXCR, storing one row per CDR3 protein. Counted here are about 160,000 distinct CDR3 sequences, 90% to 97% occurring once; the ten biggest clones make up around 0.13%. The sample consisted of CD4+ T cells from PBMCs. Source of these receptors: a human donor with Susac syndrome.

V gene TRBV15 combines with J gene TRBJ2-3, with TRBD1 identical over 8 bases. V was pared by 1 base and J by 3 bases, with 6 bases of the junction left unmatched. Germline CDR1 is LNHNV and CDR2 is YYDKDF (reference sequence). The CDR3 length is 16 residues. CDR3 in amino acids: CATSRGTGSQTDTQYF. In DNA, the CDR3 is TGTGCCACCAGCAGAGGGACAGGGTCCCAGACAGATACGCAGTATTTT. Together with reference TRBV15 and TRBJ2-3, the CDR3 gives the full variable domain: DAMVIQNPRYQVTQFGKPVTLSCSQTLNHNVMYWYQQKSSQAPKLLFHYYDKDFNNEADTPDNFQSRRPNTSFCFLDIRSPGLGDTAMYLCATSRGTGSQTDTQYFGPGTRLTVL.

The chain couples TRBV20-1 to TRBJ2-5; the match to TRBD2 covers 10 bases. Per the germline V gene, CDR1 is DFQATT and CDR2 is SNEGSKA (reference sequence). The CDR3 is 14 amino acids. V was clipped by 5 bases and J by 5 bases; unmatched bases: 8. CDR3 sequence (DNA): TGCAGTGCTGTAAAGCGGGGGGGCCGCGAGACCCAGTACTTC. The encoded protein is CSAVKRGGRETQYF.

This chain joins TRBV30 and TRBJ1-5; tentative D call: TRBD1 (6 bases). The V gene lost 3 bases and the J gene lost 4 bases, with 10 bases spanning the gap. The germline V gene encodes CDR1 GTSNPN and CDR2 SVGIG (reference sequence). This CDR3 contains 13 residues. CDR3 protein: CAWSIQGNQPQHF. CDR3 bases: TGTGCCTGGAGCATACAGGGTAATCAGCCCCAGCATTTT.

The CDR3 coding sequence is TGTGCCAGCAGCGCGGACCAAGACAATCAGCCCCAGCATTTT. This codes for CASSADQDNQPQHF. V usage is TRBV9 and J usage is TRBJ1-5; D is uncertain. Germline V gives CDR1 SGDLS, CDR2 YYNGEE. V was cut by 3 bases and J by 3 bases, with 10 bases left in between. The CDR3 length is 14 residues.

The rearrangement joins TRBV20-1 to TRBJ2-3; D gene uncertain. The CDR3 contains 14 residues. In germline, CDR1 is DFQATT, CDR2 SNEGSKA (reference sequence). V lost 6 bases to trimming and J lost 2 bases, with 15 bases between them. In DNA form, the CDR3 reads TGCAGTGCCTACGTCAAACTGAACACAGATACGCAGTATTTT. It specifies CSAYVKLNTDTQYF.

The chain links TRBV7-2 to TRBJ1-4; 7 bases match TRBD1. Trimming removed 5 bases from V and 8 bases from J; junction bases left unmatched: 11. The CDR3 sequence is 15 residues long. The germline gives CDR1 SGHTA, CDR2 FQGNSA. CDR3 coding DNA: TGTGCCAGCAGCCCAGGACAGGCTGCCCTGGAAAAACTGTTTTTT. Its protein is CASSPGQAALEKLFF.

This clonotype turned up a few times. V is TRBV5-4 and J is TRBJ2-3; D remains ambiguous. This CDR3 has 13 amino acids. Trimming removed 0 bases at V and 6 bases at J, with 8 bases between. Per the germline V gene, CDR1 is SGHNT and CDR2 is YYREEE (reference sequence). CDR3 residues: CASSLDLTDTQYF. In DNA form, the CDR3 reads TGTGCCAGCAGCTTGGATCTTACGGATACGCAGTATTTT. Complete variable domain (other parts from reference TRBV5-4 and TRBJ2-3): ETGVTQSPTHLIKTRGQQVTLRCSSQSGHNTVSWYQQALGQGPQFIFQYYREEENGRGNFPPRFSGLQFPNYSSELNVNALELDDSALYLCASSLDLTDTQYFGPGTRLTVL.

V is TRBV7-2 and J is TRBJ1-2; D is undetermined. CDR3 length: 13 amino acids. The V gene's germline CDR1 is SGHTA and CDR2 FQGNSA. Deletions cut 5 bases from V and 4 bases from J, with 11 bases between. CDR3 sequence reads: CASSLWESYGYTF. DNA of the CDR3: TGTGCCAGCAGCCTCTGGGAGAGCTATGGCTACACCTTC. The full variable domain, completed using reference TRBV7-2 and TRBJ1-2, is GAGVSQSPSNKVTEKGKDVELRCDPISGHTALYWYRQSLGQGLEFLIYFQGNSAPDKSGLPSDRFSAERTGGSVSTLTIQRTQQEDSAVYLCASSLWESYGYTFGSGTRLTVV.

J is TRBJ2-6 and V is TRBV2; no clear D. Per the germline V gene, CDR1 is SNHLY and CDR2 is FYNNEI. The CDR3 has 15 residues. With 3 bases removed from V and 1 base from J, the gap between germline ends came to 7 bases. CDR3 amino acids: CASSDALSGANVLTF. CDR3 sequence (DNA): TGTGCCAGCAGTGATGCGCTTTCTGGGGCCAACGTCCTGACTTTC.

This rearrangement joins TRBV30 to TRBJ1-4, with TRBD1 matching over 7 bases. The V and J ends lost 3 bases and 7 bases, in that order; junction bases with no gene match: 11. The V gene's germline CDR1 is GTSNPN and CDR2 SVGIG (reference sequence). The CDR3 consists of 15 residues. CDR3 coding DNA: TGTGCCTGGAGGGGTAGGGGGCGCGGTGTTGAAAAACTGTTTTTT. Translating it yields CAWRGRGRGVEKLFF.

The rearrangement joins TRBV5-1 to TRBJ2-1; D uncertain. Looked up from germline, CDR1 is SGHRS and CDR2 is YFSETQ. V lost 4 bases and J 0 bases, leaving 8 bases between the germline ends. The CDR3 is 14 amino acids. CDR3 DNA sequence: TGCGCCAGCAGCGCTTATAGCTCCTACAATGAGCAGTTCTTC. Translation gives CASSAYSSYNEQFF.

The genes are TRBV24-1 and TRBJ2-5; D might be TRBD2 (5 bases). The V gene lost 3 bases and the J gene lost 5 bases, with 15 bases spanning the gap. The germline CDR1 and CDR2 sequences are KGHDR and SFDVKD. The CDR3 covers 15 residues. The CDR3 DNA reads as TGTGCCACCAGTGATGCCGGGGTGCCGGGGGAGACCCAGTACTTC. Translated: CATSDAGVPGETQYF.

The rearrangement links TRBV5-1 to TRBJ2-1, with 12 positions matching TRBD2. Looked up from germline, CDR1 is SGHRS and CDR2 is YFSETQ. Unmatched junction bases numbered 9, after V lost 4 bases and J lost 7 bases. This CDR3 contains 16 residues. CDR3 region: CASSTASGRAGNEQFF. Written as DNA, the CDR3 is TGCGCCAGCAGCACCGCTAGCGGGAGGGCCGGTAATGAGCAGTTCTTC.

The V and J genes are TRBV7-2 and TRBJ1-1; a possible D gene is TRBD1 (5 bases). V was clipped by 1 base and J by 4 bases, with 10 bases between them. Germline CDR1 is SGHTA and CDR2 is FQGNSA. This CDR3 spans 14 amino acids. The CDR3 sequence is CASSLEGYATEAFF. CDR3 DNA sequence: TGTGCCAGCAGCTTAGAGGGGTACGCCACTGAAGCTTTCTTT.

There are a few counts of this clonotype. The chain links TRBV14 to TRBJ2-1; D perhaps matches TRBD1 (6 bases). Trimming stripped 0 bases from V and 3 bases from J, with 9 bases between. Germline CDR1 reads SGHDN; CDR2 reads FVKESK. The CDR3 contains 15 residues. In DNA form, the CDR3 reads TGTGCCAGCAGCCAAGAGCAGGGGAACTACAATGAGCAGTTCTTC. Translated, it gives CASSQEQGNYNEQFF.

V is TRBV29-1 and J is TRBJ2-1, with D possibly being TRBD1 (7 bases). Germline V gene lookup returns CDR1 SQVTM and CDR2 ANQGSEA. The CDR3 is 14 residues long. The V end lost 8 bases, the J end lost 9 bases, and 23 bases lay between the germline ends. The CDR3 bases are TGCAGCCACGGTGGAGGGGGCCGGAGAGGTGAGCAGTTCTTC. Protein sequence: CSHGGGGRRGEQFF.

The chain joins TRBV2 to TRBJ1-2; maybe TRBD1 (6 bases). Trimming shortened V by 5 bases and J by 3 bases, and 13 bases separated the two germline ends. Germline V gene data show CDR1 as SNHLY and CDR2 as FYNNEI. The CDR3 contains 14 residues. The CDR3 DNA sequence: TGTGCCAGCAGTCCTGACAGGCCCGACTATGGCTACACCTTC. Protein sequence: CASSPDRPDYGYTF.

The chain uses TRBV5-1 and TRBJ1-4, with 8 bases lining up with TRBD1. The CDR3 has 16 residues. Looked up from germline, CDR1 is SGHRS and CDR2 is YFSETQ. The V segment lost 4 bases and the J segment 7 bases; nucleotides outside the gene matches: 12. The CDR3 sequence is CASSGTSQGAGEKLFF. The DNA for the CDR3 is TGCGCCAGCAGCGGAACCTCGCAGGGGGCAGGTGAAAAACTGTTTTTT.

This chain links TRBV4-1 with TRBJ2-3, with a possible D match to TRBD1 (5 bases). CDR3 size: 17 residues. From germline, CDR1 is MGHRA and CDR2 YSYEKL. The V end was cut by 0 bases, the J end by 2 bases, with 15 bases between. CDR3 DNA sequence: TGCGCCAGCAGCCAAGAATGGGGCCACAGCTACACAGATACGCAGTATTTT. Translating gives CASSQEWGHSYTDTQYF.

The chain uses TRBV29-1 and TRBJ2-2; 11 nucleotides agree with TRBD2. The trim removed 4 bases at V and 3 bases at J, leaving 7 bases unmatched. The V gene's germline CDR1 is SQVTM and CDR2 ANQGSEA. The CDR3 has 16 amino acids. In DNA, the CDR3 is TGCAGCGTTGGGCGGCTACTAGCGGGAGACACCGGGGAGCTGTTTTTT. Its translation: CSVGRLLAGDTGELFF.

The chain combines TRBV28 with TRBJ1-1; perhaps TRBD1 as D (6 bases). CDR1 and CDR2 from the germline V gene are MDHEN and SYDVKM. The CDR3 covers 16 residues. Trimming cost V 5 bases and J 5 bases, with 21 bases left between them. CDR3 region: CASSPSGTLWGTEAFF. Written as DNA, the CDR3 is TGTGCCAGCAGTCCCTCAGGGACACTATGGGGTACTGAAGCTTTCTTT.

The DNA for the CDR3 is TGCAGCGTTGTTGGACAGATTACCTACAATGAGCAGTTCTTC. Its protein is CSVVGQITYNEQFF. This sequence joins TRBV29-1 and TRBJ2-1; tentative D call: TRBD1 (6 bases). Between the trimmed V and J ends, which lost 4 bases and 2 bases, there was a span of 12 bases. This CDR3 contains 14 residues. Germline V gives CDR1 SQVTM, CDR2 ANQGSEA.

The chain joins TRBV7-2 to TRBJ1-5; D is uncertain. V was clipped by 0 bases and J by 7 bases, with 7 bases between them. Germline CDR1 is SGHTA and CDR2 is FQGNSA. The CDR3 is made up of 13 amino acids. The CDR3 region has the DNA TGTGCCAGCAGCTTAGCGGGCGAACAGCCCCAGCATTTT. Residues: CASSLAGEQPQHF.

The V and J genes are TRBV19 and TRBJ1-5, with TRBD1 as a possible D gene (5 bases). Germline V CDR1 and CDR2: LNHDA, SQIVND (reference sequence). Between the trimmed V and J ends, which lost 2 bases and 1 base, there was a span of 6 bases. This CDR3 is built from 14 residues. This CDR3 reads CASSIQGSNQPQHF. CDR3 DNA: TGTGCCAGTAGTATACAGGGAAGCAATCAGCCCCAGCATTTT.

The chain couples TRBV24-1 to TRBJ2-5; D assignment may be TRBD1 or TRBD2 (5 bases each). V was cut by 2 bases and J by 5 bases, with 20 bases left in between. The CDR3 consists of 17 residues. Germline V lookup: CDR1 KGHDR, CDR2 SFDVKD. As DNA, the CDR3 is TGTGCCACCAGTGATTCCCTCGGCAGGGTGTCTAGCGAGACCCAGTACTTC. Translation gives CATSDSLGRVSSETQYF.

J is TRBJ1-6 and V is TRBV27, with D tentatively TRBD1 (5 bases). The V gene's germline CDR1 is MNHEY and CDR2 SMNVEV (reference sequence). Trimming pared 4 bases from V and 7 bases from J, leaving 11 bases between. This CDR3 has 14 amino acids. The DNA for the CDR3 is TGTGCCAGCAGTTCACAGGAGGGGAATTCACCCCTCCACTTT. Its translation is CASSSQEGNSPLHF.

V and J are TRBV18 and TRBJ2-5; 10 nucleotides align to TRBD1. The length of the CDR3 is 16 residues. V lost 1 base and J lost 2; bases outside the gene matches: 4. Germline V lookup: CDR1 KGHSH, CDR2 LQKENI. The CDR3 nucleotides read TGTGCCAGCTCACCACGTGAGGACAGGGGGCAAGAGACCCAGTACTTC. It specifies CASSPREDRGQETQYF.